Each of the 16 T cell receptor beta chains below was sequenced from the same sample in a study of CD8 T cells in Susac syndrome. A quantity of roughly 0.5 to 1 ug RNA underwent reverse transcription using random hexamers. TCRdb fed the immunoSEQ multiplex PCR reads into MiXCR, producing one record per CDR3 protein. The repertoire holds approximately 150,000 distinct CDR3 sequences, with approximately 96% as singletons. The source material was CD4+ T cells from PBMCs. These receptors all stem from a human donor with multiple sclerosis.

The CDR3, as DNA: TGCGCCAGCAGCTTGGCCCATGCCGTCCCGAACACTGAAGCTTTCTTT. As protein: CASSLAHAVPNTEAFF. The chain couples TRBV5-1 to TRBJ1-1; no clear D gene. V was pared by 0 bases and J by 1 base, with 13 bases between. The CDR3 is made up of 16 amino acids. CDR1 and CDR2 (germline): SGHRS, YFSETQ.

This clonotype was seen just once. The chain recombines TRBV15 with TRBJ1-2, with D possibly matching TRBD1 (6 bases). V was trimmed by 0 bases and J by 8 bases, leaving 13 bases between them. CDR1 LNHNV and CDR2 YYDKDF come from the germline V gene (reference sequence). The CDR3 runs to 14 residues. The CDR3 sequence: CATSRDRQDNGYTF. The CDR3 nucleotides read TGTGCCACCAGCAGAGATCGACAGGATAACGGCTACACCTTC. Filled out from reference TRBV15 and TRBJ1-2, the complete variable domain reads DAMVIQNPRYQVTQFGKPVTLSCSQTLNHNVMYWYQQKSSQAPKLLFHYYDKDFNNEADTPDNFQSRRPNTSFCFLDIRSPGLGDTAMYLCATSRDRQDNGYTFGSGTRLTVV.

V gene TRBV12-3 or TRBV12-4 combines with J gene TRBJ1-3; D ambiguous. V was shortened by 6 bases and J by 4 bases, with 22 bases between the two germline ends. The CDR3 is 17 amino acids. CDR3 residues: CASSRTGDATRGNTIYF. DNA of the CDR3: TGTGCCAGCAGCCGAACCGGAGATGCTACTCGAGGAAACACCATATATTTT.

This clonotype was recorded only once. The genes are TRBV3-1 and TRBJ2-5, with D possibly being TRBD1 (6 bases). The V end was cut by 4 bases, the J end by 5 bases, with 17 bases between. Germline CDR1 is LGHDT and CDR2 is YNNKEL (reference sequence). The CDR3 covers 15 residues. The CDR3 region has the DNA TGTGCCAGCAGCCCCGGACAGACCCGAAAGGAGACCCAGTACTTC. Translated: CASSPGQTRKETQYF.

The rearrangement links TRBV20-1 to TRBJ2-1; 7 bases match TRBD2. V dropped 5 bases and J dropped 7; count of bases not matched to a gene: 11. There are 14 residues in the CDR3. Germline-derived CDR1 and CDR2 are DFQATT and SNEGSKA (reference sequence). CDR3 sequence (DNA): TGCAGTGCTTCCGGGACTACCGTCTGGAATGAGCAGTTCTTC. This gives the protein CSASGTTVWNEQFF.

The chain employs TRBV9 and TRBJ2-5; D possibly corresponds to TRBD1 (5 bases). The V end was cut by 0 bases, the J end by 2 bases, with 20 bases between. This CDR3 contains 18 residues. Germline V gene lookup returns CDR1 SGDLS and CDR2 YYNGEE. In nucleotides, the CDR3 is TGTGCCAGCAGCGTAGACCTGGCAGGGCCTACTATTCAAGAGACCCAGTACTTC. This translates into CASSVDLAGPTIQETQYF. Looking up the rest from reference TRBV9 and TRBJ2-5 gives the full variable domain: DSGVTQTPKHLITATGQRVTLRCSPRSGDLSVYWYQQSLDQGLQFLIQYYNGEERAKGNILERFSAQQFPDLHSELNLSSLELGDSALYFCASSVDLAGPTIQETQYFGPGTRLLVL.

This clonotype was detected only once. This chain joins TRBV27 and TRBJ2-7; D perhaps matches TRBD1 (6 bases). Germline assignment: CDR1 MNHEY and CDR2 SMNVEV (reference sequence). This CDR3 is 15 amino acids long. Deletions cut 2 bases from V and 6 bases from J, with 17 bases between. CDR3 DNA: TGTGCCAGCAGTTTACAACAGGGCATAATCGGCGAGCAGTACTTC. Its protein product is CASSLQQGIIGEQYF.

The chain employs TRBV24-1 and TRBJ2-2; D ambiguous. The germline gives CDR1 KGHDR, CDR2 SFDVKD. V dropped 5 bases and J dropped 6 bases, with 6 bases sitting between them. The CDR3 is 12 residues long. For the CDR3, the DNA is TGTGCCACCAGTGTTAGAGCCGGGGAGCTGTTTTTT. Its translation is CATSVRAGELFF.

CDR3 loop: CASSQQQGASSGANVLTF. Here the CDR3 DNA reads TGTGCCAGCAGTCAGCAGCAGGGGGCTTCATCTGGGGCCAACGTCCTGACTTTC. The chain is built from TRBV28 and TRBJ2-6; the match to TRBD1 covers 8 bases. Trimming took 5 bases from V and 1 from J; bases not matched to a gene: 10. Germline CDR1 reads MDHEN; CDR2 reads SYDVKM. The CDR3 has 18 residues.

V usage is TRBV20-1 and J usage is TRBJ1-3; the D is unclear. Germline V lookup: CDR1 DFQATT, CDR2 SNEGSKA (reference sequence). The CDR3 consists of 13 residues. Trimming left V 6 bases short and J 0 bases short, with 9 bases between. In nucleotides, the CDR3 is TGCAGTGCGGGAGGACTCTCTGGAAACACCATATATTTT. As protein: CSAGGLSGNTIYF.

This chain connects TRBV12-3 or TRBV12-4 to TRBJ1-6; D might be TRBD1 (5 bases). V was clipped by 7 bases and J by 8 bases, with 15 bases between them. This CDR3 is 14 amino acids long. As DNA, the CDR3 is TGTGCCAGCACCTCCGGGACCTCCCATTCACCCCTCCACTTT. It encodes CASTSGTSHSPLHF.

This clonotype was detected once. The V gene is TRBV5-1, the J gene TRBJ1-4; no definite D call. Trimming stripped 0 bases from V and 4 bases from J, with 10 bases between. Germline V gene sequence: CDR1 SGHRS, CDR2 YFSETQ. The CDR3 runs 15 residues. For the CDR3, the DNA is TGCGCCAGCAGCTTGGGACTCATGGGTAATGAAAAACTGTTTTTT. Protein: CASSLGLMGNEKLFF.

This clonotype was recorded once. The chain joins TRBV5-4 to TRBJ2-1; D uncertain. CDR3 length: 13 amino acids. Trimming left V 1 base short and J 5 bases short, with 7 bases between. Germline lookup yields CDR1 SGHNT and CDR2 YYREEE (reference sequence). The CDR3 DNA is TGTGCCAGCAGCTTGTATGGGAACAATGAGCAGTTCTTC. As protein: CASSLYGNNEQFF.

The chain has TRBV29-1 and TRBJ2-3, with D perhaps matching TRBD1 (6 bases). Trimming removed 8 bases from V and 5 bases from J, with 14 bases in between. The CDR3 extends over 12 amino acids. Germline assignment: CDR1 SQVTM and CDR2 ANQGSEA. The CDR3 nucleotides are TGCAGCACACAGGGTGTTAAAGATACGCAGTATTTT. Protein: CSTQGVKDTQYF.

The V and J genes are TRBV3-1 and TRBJ2-3; 10 bases line up with TRBD2. Germline V lookup: CDR1 LGHDT, CDR2 YNNKEL (reference sequence). The CDR3 extends over 15 amino acids. The ends lost 4 bases at V and 2 bases at J; junction bases unmatched: 3. The CDR3 reads CASSPLAGVTDTQYF. CDR3 DNA sequence: TGTGCCAGCAGCCCCCTAGCGGGGGTCACAGATACGCAGTATTTT.

The chain is built from TRBV7-2 and TRBJ1-2, with 9 bases fitting TRBD1. The CDR3 covers 15 residues. After removal of 5 bases from V and 5 bases from J, the junction contained 9 bases not matched to a gene. The germline gives CDR1 SGHTA, CDR2 FQGNSA. CDR3 region: CASSPTGGARYGYTF. CDR3 DNA: TGTGCCAGCAGCCCCACAGGGGGCGCAAGATATGGCTACACCTTC.